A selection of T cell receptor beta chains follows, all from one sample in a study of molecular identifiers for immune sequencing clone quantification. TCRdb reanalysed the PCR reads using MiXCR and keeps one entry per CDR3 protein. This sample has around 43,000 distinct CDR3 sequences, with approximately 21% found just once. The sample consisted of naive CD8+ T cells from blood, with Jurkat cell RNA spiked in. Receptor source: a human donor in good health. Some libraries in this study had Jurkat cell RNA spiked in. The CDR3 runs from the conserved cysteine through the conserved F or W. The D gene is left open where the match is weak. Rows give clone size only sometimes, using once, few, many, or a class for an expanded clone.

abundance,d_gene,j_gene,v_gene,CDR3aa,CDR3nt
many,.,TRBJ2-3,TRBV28,CASSPRDLAGPDTQYF,TGTGCCAGCAGTCCTAGAGACCTCGCAGGGCCAGATACGCAGTATTTT
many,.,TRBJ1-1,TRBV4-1,CASSQEGGWGTEAFF,TGCGCCAGCAGCCAAGAGGGGGGATGGGGCACTGAAGCTTTCTTT
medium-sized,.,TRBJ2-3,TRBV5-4,CASNPAETTDTQYF,TGTGCCAGCAACCCGGCGGAGACTACAGATACGCAGTATTTT
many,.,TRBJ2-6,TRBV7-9,CASSGSYGANVLTF,TGTGCCAGCTCGGGGTCTTATGGGGCCAACGTCCTGACTTTC
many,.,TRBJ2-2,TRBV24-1,CATSDLMSPGELFF,TGTGCCACCAGTGATTTGATGTCGCCCGGGGAGCTGTTTTTT
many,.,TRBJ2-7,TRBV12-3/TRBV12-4,CASSPPMGEQYF,TGTGCCAGCAGTCCCCCCATGGGGGAGCAGTACTTC
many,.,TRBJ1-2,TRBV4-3,CASSQDPAGAGYGYTF,TGCGCCAGCAGCCAAGATCCCGCAGGGGCGGGCTATGGCTACACCTTC
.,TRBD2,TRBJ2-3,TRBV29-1,CSVDKTSGTDTQYF,TGCAGCGTTGATAAGACTAGCGGCACAGATACGCAGTATTTT
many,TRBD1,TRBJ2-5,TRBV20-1,CSVPTGVLQETQYF,TGCAGTGTTCCGACAGGGGTTCTACAAGAGACCCAGTACTTC
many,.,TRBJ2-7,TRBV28,CASSPVGQTSYEQYF,TGTGCCAGCAGCCCTGTAGGACAGACCTCCTACGAGCAGTACTTC
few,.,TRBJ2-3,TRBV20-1,CSARGGGGGGLTRTQYF,TGCAGTGCTAGGGGGGGGGGGGGGGGGGGCCTGACTAGAACGCAGTATTTT
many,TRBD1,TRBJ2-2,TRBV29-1,CSVEEATGGGTGELFF,TGCAGCGTTGAAGAGGCGACAGGGGGAGGTACCGGGGAGCTGTTTTTT
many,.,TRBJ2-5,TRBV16,CASSQSTSSAETQYF,TGTGCCAGCAGCCAATCCACTAGCAGCGCCGAGACCCAGTACTTC
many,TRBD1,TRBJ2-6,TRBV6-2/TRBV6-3,CASSYGTGLSGANVLTF,TGTGCCAGCAGTTACGGGACAGGGCTCTCTGGGGCCAACGTCCTGACTTTC
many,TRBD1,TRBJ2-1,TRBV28,CASRSRTGEQFF,TGTGCCAGCAGATCCAGGACAGGTGAGCAGTTCTTC
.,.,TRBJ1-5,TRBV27,CASSSRGDTQHF,TGTGCCAGCAGCTCCAGGGGTGATACGCAGCATTTT
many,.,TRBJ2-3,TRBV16,CASSAVRVTDTQYF,TGTGCCAGCTCCGCGGTCAGAGTCACAGATACGCAGTATTTT
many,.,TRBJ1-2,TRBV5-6,CASSMNVYGRLYTF,TGTGCCAGCAGCATGAACGTCTATGGACGCCTCTACACCTTC
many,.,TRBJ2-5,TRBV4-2,CASSQGDSGQETQYF,TGTGCCAGCAGCCAAGGGGATAGCGGACAAGAGACCCAGTACTTC
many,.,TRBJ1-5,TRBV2,CASSDRGFNQPQHF,TGTGCCAGCAGTGATAGGGGGTTCAATCAGCCCCAGCATTTT
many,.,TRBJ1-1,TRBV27,CASSLVGGRTEAFF,TGTGCCAGCAGTTTAGTAGGGGGACGGACTGAAGCTTTCTTT
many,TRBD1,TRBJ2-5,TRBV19,CASRQGVTQETQYF,TGTGCCAGCAGACAGGGGGTCACTCAAGAGACCCAGTACTTC
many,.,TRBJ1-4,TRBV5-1,CASSLSQGGREKLFF,TGCGCCAGCAGCTTGTCGCAGGGCGGGAGAGAAAAACTGTTTTTT
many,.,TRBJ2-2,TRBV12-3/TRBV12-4,CASNETPGTGELFF,TGTGCCAGCAACGAGACTCCCGGCACCGGGGAGCTGTTTTTT
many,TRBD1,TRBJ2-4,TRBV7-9,CASSSSGAGGDIQYF,TGTGCCAGCAGCTCAAGTGGGGCAGGGGGTGACATTCAGTACTTC
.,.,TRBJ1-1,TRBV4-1,CPSSPTENTEAFF,TGCCCCAGCAGCCCAACAGAGAACACTGAAGCTTTCTTT
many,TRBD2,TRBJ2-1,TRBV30,CAWSYGGVPEQFF,TGTGCCTGGAGTTATGGGGGGGTTCCTGAGCAGTTCTTC
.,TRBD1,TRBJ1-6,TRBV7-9,CASSAIGTVINSPLHF,TGTGCCAGCAGCGCGATTGGGACAGTAATTAATTCACCCCTCCACTTT
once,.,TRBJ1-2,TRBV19,CASSIDRANYGYTF,TGTGCCAGTAGTATTGACAGAGCTAACTATGGCTACACCTTC
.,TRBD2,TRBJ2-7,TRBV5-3,CASSLAVAGGLYEQYF,TGTGCCAGCAGCTTGGCAGTAGCGGGGGGCCTGTACGAGCAGTACTTC